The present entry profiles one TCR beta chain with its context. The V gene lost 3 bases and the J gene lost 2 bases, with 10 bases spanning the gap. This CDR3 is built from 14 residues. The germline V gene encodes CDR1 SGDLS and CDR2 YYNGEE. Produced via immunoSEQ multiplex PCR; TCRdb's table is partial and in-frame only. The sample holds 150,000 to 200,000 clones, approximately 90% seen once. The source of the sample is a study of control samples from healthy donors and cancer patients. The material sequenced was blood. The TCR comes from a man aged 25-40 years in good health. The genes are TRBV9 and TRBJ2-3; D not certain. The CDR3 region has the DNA TGTGCCAGCAGCGCCAAGCCGGCCACAGATACGCAGTATTTT. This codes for CASSAKPATDTQYF.